The 17 T cell receptor beta chains below all came from one sample that was sequenced in a study of cytomegalovirus exposure and HLA in healthy donors. Vbeta (60) and Jbeta (13) primers were used in the PCR. Repertoires were generated with immunoSEQ multiplex PCR, while TCRdb's copy carries only in-frame clones and drops some. Here the sample spans approximately 160,000 clones, about 80% being singletons. Sequencing input: PBMCs. The receptor set was obtained from a woman aged 25-40 years in good health and CMV-seropositive.

V and J are TRBV6-5 and TRBJ2-5; 8 bases map to TRBD2. Trimming at V came to 7 bases and at J to 3 bases, leaving 10 bases not matched to a gene. The germline gives CDR1 MNHEY, CDR2 SVGAGI. The CDR3 consists of 15 residues. CDR3: CASKSLAGPEETQYF. The CDR3 region has the DNA TGTGCCAGCAAGTCCCTAGCGGGTCCGGAAGAGACCCAGTACTTC.

This sequence joins TRBV27 and TRBJ2-1; D perhaps matches TRBD1 (5 bases). Germline V gives CDR1 MNHEY, CDR2 SMNVEV (reference sequence). The V end was cut by 2 bases, the J end by 0 bases, with 17 bases between. CDR3 length equals 18 residues. This chain's CDR3 is CASSLKGLLGSSYNEQFF. The CDR3 DNA sequence: TGTGCCAGCAGTTTAAAGGGGCTTCTCGGTAGCTCCTACAATGAGCAGTTCTTC.

This clone was found a few times. The chain employs TRBV21-1 and TRBJ2-7; TRBD2 was called by the table and not checked on the DNA. TRBV21-1 is tagged as a pseudogene. CDR3 length: 15 amino acids. The CDR3: CASSKETSGRVEQYF. In DNA, the CDR3 is TGTGCCAGCAGCAAAGAAACTAGCGGGAGAGTTGAGCAGTACTTC.

The chain employs TRBV4-1 and TRBJ2-5; TRBD1 matches at 8 bases. There are 16 residues in the CDR3. The V gene's germline CDR1 is MGHRA and CDR2 YSYEKL. The trim removed 0 bases at V and 5 bases at J, leaving 8 bases unmatched. In nucleotides, the CDR3 is TGCGCCAGCAGCCAAGATCGTCGCCAGGGGGCGGAGACCCAGTACTTC. Its protein product is CASSQDRRQGAETQYF.

J is TRBJ2-2 and V is TRBV10-3; weak D call: TRBD2 (6 bases). This CDR3 has 14 residues. The V end lost 10 bases, the J end lost 3 bases, and 15 bases lay between the germline ends. Germline CDR1 is ENHRY and CDR2 is SYGVKD. CDR3 nucleotide sequence: TGTGCCACCCGGGGGACGGGGGACACCGGGGAGCTGTTTTTT. It specifies CATRGTGDTGELFF.

This clone appeared once. The chain has TRBV28 and TRBJ2-5; tentatively, D is TRBD1 (6 bases). The germline gives CDR1 MDHEN, CDR2 SYDVKM. Deletions cut 3 bases from V and 6 bases from J, with 20 bases between. The CDR3 sequence is 16 residues long. CDR3 loop: CASSFAHRVAEKTQYF. The CDR3 nucleotides are TGTGCCAGCAGTTTCGCCCACAGGGTGGCGGAGAAGACCCAGTACTTC.

The V gene is TRBV6-5, the J gene TRBJ1-3; maybe TRBD1 (5 bases). The V gene's germline CDR1 is MNHEY and CDR2 SVGAGI. The CDR3 is 15 amino acids. V gave up 1 base and J gave up 2 bases, with 9 bases separating them. The CDR3 here is CASSYFAGPGNTIYF. In nucleotides, the CDR3 is TGTGCCAGCAGTTACTTCGCGGGGCCTGGAAACACCATATATTTT.

The CDR3 protein is CASKGTEQYF. The CDR3 DNA is TGTGCCAGTAAAGGGACAGAGCAGTACTTC. The rearrangement links TRBV6-6 to TRBJ2-7; D is possibly TRBD1 (6 bases). V lost 9 bases and J 7 bases, leaving 10 bases between the germline ends. Germline V gene sequence: CDR1 MNHNY, CDR2 SVGAGI (reference sequence). This CDR3 is built from 10 residues.

This clone occurred a few times. The chain links TRBV28 to TRBJ2-5; 8 bases are shared with TRBD1. From germline, CDR1 is MDHEN and CDR2 SYDVKM. The V segment lost 6 bases and the J segment 4 bases; nucleotides outside the gene matches: 10. The CDR3 extends over 15 amino acids. The CDR3 is CASRPQGARGETQYF. CDR3 bases: TGTGCCAGCAGACCTCAGGGGGCGCGGGGAGAGACCCAGTACTTC.

V usage is TRBV4-1 and J usage is TRBJ2-7; 11 bases are a match to TRBD2. This CDR3 region has 16 residues. V was clipped by 4 bases and J by 0 bases; unmatched bases: 5. CDR1 and CDR2 (germline): MGHRA, YSYEKL. The CDR3 loop reads CASSPTTSGTSYEQYF. CDR3 DNA: TGCGCCAGCAGCCCGACGACTAGCGGGACCTCCTACGAGCAGTACTTC.

The rearrangement uses TRBV7-2 and TRBJ2-2, with TRBD1 matching 8 bases. From germline, CDR1 is SGHTA and CDR2 FQGNSA. The V segment lost 8 bases and the J segment 7 bases; nucleotides outside the gene matches: 12. The CDR3 has 15 amino acids. The CDR3 sequence: CASSVSTGVGGELFF. As DNA, the CDR3 is TGTGCCAGCTCCGTGTCGACAGGGGTGGGCGGGGAGCTGTTTTTT.

The chain recombines TRBV5-1 with TRBJ2-2, with TRBD1 matching over 7 bases. The germline CDR1 and CDR2 sequences are SGHRS and YFSETQ. This CDR3 is built from 18 residues. The trim removed 0 bases at V and 5 bases at J, leaving 13 bases unmatched. The CDR3 DNA reads TGCGCCAGCAGCTTGGAGGGGGCGCGGCCCGGGGAGACCGGGGAGCTGTTTTTT. Translating gives CASSLEGARPGETGELFF.

The V call is TRBV6-4, the J call TRBJ2-3, with D hard to call. The CDR3 consists of 13 residues. V lost 4 bases, J lost 4 bases, and 9 bases lay in between. Germline CDR1 and CDR2: MRHNA and SNTAGT. The CDR3, as DNA: TGTGCCAGCAGTGCGGTCGGTGCAGATACGCAGTATTTT. Protein sequence: CASSAVGADTQYF.

CDR3 coding DNA: TGCAGCGTTGATAGGGGAAGCACAGATACGCAGTATTTT. As protein: CSVDRGSTDTQYF. The V gene is TRBV29-1, the J gene TRBJ2-3, with a possible D match to TRBD1 (5 bases). Germline lookup yields CDR1 SQVTM and CDR2 ANQGSEA. Trimming cost V 3 bases and J 0 bases, with 7 bases left between them. The CDR3 loop spans 13 amino acids.

The V and J genes are TRBV7-8 and TRBJ2-7; D may be TRBD2 (7 bases). Germline CDR1 reads SGHVS; CDR2 reads FQNEAQ. Deletions cut 0 bases from V and 0 bases from J, with 9 bases between. This CDR3 has 15 residues. CDR3 loop: CASSLAGGPSYEQYF. CDR3 DNA: TGTGCCAGCAGCTTAGCGGGGGGGCCCTCCTACGAGCAGTACTTC.

The chain has TRBV6-1 and TRBJ2-7; 10 positions match TRBD2. Germline V gene data show CDR1 as MNHNS and CDR2 as SASEGT. Trimming at V came to 5 bases and at J to 3 bases, leaving 4 bases not matched to a gene. This CDR3 has 14 amino acids. CDR3 sequence: CASSSTSGRYEQYF. DNA for the CDR3: TGTGCCAGCAGTTCGACTAGCGGGCGCTACGAGCAGTACTTC.

The chain couples TRBV28 to TRBJ1-2; possibly TRBD1 for D (5 bases). Germline-derived CDR1 and CDR2 are MDHEN and SYDVKM. V was cut by 5 bases and J by 7 bases, with 17 bases left in between. The CDR3 length is 14 residues. The CDR3 loop reads CASSRPVRGGGYTF. DNA of the CDR3: TGTGCCAGCAGTAGACCCGTCCGCGGGGGTGGCTACACCTTC.